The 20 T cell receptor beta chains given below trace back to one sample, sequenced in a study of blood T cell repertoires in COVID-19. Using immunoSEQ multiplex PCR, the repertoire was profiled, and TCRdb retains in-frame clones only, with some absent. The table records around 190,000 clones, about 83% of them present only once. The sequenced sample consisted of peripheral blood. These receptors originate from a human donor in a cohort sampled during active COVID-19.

The DNA of the CDR3 is TGTGCCAGCAGCGTAATGGGGGGTAGCTCTGGAAACACCATATATTTT. Its protein is CASSVMGGSSGNTIYF. The V and J genes are TRBV9 and TRBJ1-3, with D possibly TRBD1 on 5 matching bases. Looked up from germline, CDR1 is SGDLS and CDR2 is YYNGEE. The CDR3 has 16 amino acids. The V end lost 1 base, the J end lost 0 bases, and 11 bases lay between the germline ends.

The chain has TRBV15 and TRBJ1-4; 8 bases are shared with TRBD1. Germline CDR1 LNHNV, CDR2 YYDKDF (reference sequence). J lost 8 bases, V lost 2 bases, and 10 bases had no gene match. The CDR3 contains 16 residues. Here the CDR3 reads CATSRIAGTGGEKLFF. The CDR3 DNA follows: TGTGCCACCAGCAGAATAGCCGGGACAGGAGGGGAAAAACTGTTTTTT.

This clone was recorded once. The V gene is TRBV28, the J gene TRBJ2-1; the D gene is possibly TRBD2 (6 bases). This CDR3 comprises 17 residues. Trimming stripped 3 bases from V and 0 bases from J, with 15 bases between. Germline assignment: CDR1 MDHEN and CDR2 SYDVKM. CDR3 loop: CASSFPSLAASYNEQFF. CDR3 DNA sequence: TGTGCCAGCAGTTTCCCTTCCTTAGCGGCCTCCTACAATGAGCAGTTCTTC. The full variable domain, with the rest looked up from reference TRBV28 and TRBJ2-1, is DVKVTQSSRYLVKRTGEKVFLECVQDMDHENMFWYRQDPGLGLRLIYFSYDVKMKEKGDIPEGYSVSREKKERFSLILESASTNQTSMYLCASSFPSLAASYNEQFFGPGTRLTVL.

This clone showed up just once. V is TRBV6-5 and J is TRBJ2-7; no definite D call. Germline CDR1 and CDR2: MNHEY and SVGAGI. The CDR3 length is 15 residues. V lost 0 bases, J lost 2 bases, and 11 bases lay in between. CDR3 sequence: CASSYSKPSAYEQYF. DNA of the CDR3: TGTGCCAGCAGTTACTCGAAGCCCAGCGCCTACGAGCAGTACTTC.

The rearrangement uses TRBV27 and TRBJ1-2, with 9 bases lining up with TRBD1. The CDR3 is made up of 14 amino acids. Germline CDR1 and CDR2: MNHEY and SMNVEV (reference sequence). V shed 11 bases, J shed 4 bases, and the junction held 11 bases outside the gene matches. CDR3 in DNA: TGTGCCGCCAGCCCCTCGACAGGGGGCTATGGCTACACCTTC. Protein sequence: CAASPSTGGYGYTF.

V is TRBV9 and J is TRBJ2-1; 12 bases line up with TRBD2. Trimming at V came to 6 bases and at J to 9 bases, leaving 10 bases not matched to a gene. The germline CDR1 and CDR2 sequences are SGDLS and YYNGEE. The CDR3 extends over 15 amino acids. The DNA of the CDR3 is TGTGCCAGCACCCAAACGACTAGCGGGAGAGGTGAGCAGTTCTTC. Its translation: CASTQTTSGRGEQFF.

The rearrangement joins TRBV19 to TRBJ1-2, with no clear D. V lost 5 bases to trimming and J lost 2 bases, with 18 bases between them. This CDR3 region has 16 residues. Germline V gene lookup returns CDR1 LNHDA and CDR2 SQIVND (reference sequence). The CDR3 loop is CASSRGNLFGNYGYTF. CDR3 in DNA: TGTGCCAGTAGTCGGGGTAATTTATTCGGGAACTATGGCTACACCTTC.

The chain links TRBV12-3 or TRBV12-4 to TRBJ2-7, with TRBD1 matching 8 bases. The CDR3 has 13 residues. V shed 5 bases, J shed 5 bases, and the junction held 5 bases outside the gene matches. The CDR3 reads CASSPRQGNEQYF. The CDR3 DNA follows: TGTGCCAGCAGTCCCCGACAGGGGAACGAGCAGTACTTC.

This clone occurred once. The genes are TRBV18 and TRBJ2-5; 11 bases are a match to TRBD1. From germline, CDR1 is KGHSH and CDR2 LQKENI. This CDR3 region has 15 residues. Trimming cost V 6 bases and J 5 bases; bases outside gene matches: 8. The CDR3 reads CASSMDRGRLETQYF. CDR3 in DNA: TGTGCCAGCTCTATGGACAGGGGGCGCCTGGAGACCCAGTACTTC.

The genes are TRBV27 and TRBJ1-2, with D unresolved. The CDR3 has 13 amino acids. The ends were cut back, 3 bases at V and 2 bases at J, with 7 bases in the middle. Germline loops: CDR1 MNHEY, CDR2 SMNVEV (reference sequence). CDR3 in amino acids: CASSFAGNYGYTF. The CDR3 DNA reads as TGTGCCAGCAGTTTTGCCGGGAACTATGGCTACACCTTC.

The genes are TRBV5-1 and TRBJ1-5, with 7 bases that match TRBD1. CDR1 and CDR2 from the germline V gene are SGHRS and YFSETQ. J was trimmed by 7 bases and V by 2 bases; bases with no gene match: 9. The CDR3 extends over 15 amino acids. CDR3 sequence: CASSFSTGIGQPQHF. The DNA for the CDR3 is TGCGCCAGCAGCTTTTCGACAGGGATTGGGCAGCCCCAGCATTTT.

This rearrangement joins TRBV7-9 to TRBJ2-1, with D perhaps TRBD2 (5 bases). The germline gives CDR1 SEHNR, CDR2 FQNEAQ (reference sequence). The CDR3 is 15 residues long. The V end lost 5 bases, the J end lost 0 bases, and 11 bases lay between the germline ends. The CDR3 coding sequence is TGTGCCAGCAGCCCTCGGGGTAGCTCCTACAATGAGCAGTTCTTC. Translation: CASSPRGSSYNEQFF. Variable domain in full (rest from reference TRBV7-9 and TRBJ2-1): DTGVSQNPRHKITKRGQNVTFRCDPISEHNRLYWYRQTLGQGPEFLTYFQNEAQLEKSRLLSDRFSAERPKGSFSTLEIQRTEQGDSAMYLCASSPRGSSYNEQFFGPGTRLTVL.

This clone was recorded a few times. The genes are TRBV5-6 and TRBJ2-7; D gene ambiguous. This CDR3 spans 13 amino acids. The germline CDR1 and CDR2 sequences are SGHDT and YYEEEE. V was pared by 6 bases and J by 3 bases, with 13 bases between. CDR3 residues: CASTVEELYEQYF. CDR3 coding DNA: TGTGCCAGCACCGTCGAAGAGCTCTACGAGCAGTACTTC.

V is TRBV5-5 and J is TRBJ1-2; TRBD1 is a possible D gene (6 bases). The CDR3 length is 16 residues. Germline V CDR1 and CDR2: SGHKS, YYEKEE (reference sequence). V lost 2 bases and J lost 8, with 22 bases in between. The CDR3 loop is CASSLQTETGWGGYTF. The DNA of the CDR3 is TGTGCCAGCAGCTTACAGACGGAGACAGGCTGGGGAGGCTACACCTTC.

The CDR3 sequence is CASRKDRVGETQYF. The CDR3 bases are TGTGCCAGCAGAAAGGACAGGGTTGGAGAGACCCAGTACTTC. The gene calls are TRBV6-5 and TRBJ2-5; 8 bases match TRBD1. Germline CDR1 MNHEY, CDR2 SVGAGI. With 6 bases clipped from V and 4 bases from J, the junction kept 7 bases outside the gene matches. This CDR3 is built from 14 residues.

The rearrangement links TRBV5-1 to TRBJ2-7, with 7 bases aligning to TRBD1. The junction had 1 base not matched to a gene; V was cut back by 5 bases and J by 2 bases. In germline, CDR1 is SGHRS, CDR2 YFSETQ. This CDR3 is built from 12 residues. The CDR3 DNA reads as TGCGCCAGCAGGACAGGGCCCTACGAGCAGTACTTC. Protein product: CASRTGPYEQYF.

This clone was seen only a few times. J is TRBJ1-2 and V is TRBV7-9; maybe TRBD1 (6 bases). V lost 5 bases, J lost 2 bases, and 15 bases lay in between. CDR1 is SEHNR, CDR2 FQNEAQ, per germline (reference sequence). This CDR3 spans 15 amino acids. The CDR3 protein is CASSKQGLSNYGYTF. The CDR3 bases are TGTGCCAGCAGCAAACAGGGCCTGAGCAACTATGGCTACACCTTC.

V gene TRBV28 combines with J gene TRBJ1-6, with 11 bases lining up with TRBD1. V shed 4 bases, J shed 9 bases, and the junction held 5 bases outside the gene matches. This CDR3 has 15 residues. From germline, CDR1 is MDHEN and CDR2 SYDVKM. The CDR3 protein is CASSWGTGGGSPLHF. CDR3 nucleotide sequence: TGTGCCAGCAGTTGGGGGACAGGGGGGGGTTCACCCCTCCACTTT.

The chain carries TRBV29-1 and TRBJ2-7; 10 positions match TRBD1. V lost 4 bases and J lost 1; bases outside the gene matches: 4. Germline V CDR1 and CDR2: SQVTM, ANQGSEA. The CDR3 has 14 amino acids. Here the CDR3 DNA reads TGCAGCGTTGTTAGGGGACAGGGGTCCTACGAGCAGTACTTC. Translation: CSVVRGQGSYEQYF.

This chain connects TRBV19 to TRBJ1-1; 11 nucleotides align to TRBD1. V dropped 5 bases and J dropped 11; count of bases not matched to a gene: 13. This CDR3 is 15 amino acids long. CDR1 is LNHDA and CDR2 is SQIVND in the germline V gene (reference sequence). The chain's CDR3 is CASSVTGTGGPGAFF. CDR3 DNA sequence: TGTGCCAGTAGTGTAACCGGGACAGGGGGGCCTGGGGCTTTCTTT. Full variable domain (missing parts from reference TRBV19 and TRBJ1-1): DGGITQSPKYLFRKEGQNVTLSCEQNLNHDAMYWYRQDPGQGLRLIYYSQIVNDFQKGDIAEGYSVSREKKESFPLTVTSAQKNPTAFYLCASSVTGTGGPGAFFGQGTRLTVV.